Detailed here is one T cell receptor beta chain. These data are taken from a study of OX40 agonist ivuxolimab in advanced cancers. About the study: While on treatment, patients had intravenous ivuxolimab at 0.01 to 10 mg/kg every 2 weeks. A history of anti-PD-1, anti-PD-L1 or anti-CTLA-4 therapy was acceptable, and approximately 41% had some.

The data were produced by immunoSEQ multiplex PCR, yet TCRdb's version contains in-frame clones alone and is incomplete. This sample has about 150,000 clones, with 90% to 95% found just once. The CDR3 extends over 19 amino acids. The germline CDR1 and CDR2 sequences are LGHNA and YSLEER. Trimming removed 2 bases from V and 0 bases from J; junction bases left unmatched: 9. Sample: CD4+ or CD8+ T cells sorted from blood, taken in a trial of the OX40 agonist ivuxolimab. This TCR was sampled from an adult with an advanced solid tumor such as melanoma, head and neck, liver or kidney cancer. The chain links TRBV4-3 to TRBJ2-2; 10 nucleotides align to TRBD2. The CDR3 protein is CASSQWTSGSSPNTGELFF. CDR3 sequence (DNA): TGCGCCAGCAGCCAATGGACTAGCGGCAGTTCGCCGAACACCGGGGAGCTGTTTTTT.